The entry below gives a single T cell receptor (beta chain) sequence along with its context. This sample stems from a study of T-cell memory formation after mild COVID-19. The CDR3 length is 19 residues. Germline CDR1 is MNHEY and CDR2 is SVGAGI. V was clipped by 6 bases and J by 3 bases; unmatched bases: 19. A single record per CDR3 protein comes from TCRdb applying MiXCR to the 5' RACE reads. Of hundreds of thousands of distinct CDR3 sequences in the sample, roughly 20% were seen once. Sequences were obtained from PBMCs or a T cell subset sorted from them (not recorded which). The sequence was obtained from an adult woman who had mild COVID-19 (a few samples of this study predate the infection). Cell type and time point are not known. The chain joins TRBV6-5 to TRBJ2-3, with 9 nucleotides matching TRBD1. As DNA, the CDR3 is TGTGCCAGCAGGAAAATCCGCCCCCGGGGACAGGGTGAGACAGATACGCAGTATTTT. It codes for CASRKIRPRGQGETDTQYF.